The rows below give T cell receptor beta chains drawn from one sample of a study of blood T cells in healthy people across ages. TCRdb used MiXCR to reprocess the 5' RACE reads, holding one entry per CDR3 protein. Found here are 750,000 to 850,000 distinct CDR3 sequences, approximately 25% of them singletons; the top ten hold approximately 3.7%. The data also belong to a second study, concerning T cells of mothers and their children.

The specimen was blood. These receptors were obtained from a boy aged 10-17 years in good health. The CDR3 runs from the conserved cysteine through the conserved F or W. D genes are given only for firm matches. The listing skips clone size in some rows; elsewhere it reads once, few, many or a size class.

J	V	size	D	DNA	CDR3
TRBJ1-1	TRBV28	NA	NA	TGTGCCAGCAGTTTGGTATCACAATCCCCTGAAGCTTTCTTT	CASSLVSQSPEAFF
TRBJ2-7	TRBV20-1	NA	TRBD1	TGCAGTGCTGAAGGACAGGGCTCCTACGAGCAGTACTTC	CSAEGQGSYEQYF
TRBJ2-1	TRBV7-3	NA	TRBD2	TGTGCCAGCAGCTTAATAGCGGGGGCCGTCAATGAGCAGTTCTTC	CASSLIAGAVNEQFF
TRBJ2-1	TRBV20-1	few	TRBD2	TGCAGTGCTAGTCTCGGCGGGAGGGCCAATGAGCAGTTCTTC	CSASLGGRANEQFF
TRBJ2-7	TRBV15	NA	NA	TGTGCCACCAGCAGAGGTCCAGGGGATGGCGAGCAGTACTTC	CATSRGPGDGEQYF
TRBJ2-5	TRBV7-9	few	NA	TGTGCCAGCAGCCTCGATAGGTACCAAGAGACCCAGTACTTC	CASSLDRYQETQYF
TRBJ2-3	TRBV15	NA	NA	TGTGCCACCAGCCCCGTGGGGGCGGACGCAGATACGCAGTATTTT	CATSPVGADADTQYF
TRBJ2-2	TRBV5-6	once	NA	TGTGCCAGCAGCTTGGAGTATTACACCGGGGAGCTGTTTTTT	CASSLEYYTGELFF
TRBJ1-4	TRBV28	few	TRBD1	TGTGCCAGCGTTAAGGGGGGGACAGGTGGTGAAAAACTGTTTTTT	CASVKGGTGGEKLFF
TRBJ2-2	TRBV6-2/TRBV6-3	few	TRBD2	TGTGCCAGCAGTTACTGGGCGGGGGAGAACACCGGGGAGCTGTTTTTT	CASSYWAGENTGELFF
TRBJ1-2	TRBV4-3	few	NA	TGCGCCAGCAGTTTTACAGGGACTGCTCCCTACTATGGCTACACCTTC	CASSFTGTAPYYGYTF
TRBJ2-5	TRBV3-1	NA	TRBD1	TGTGCCAGCAGGCTGACAGGGCTTGGGGAGACCCAGTACTTC	CASRLTGLGETQYF
TRBJ2-1	TRBV5-5	NA	NA	TGTGCCAGCAGCCTCTCGGGGGCCGGCAATGAGCAGTTCTTC	CASSLSGAGNEQFF
TRBJ2-5	TRBV7-2	NA	TRBD1	TGTGCCAGCAGCTGGACAGGGTCGGCGACCCAGTACTTC	CASSWTGSATQYF
TRBJ1-1	TRBV3-1	NA	NA	TGTGCCAGCAGCCAAGAGTCGACTGAAGCTTTCTTT	CASSQESTEAFF
TRBJ2-5	TRBV5-1	NA	TRBD2	TGCGCCAGCAGCTCGGGACTAGCGGGCGGACGGGGGGAGACCCAGTACTTC	CASSSGLAGGRGETQYF
TRBJ2-6	TRBV11-2	NA	NA	TGTGCCAGCAGCTTAAAAATTGCGTTCAGCCTATCTGGGGCCAACGTCCTGACTTTC	CASSLKIAFSLSGANVLTF
TRBJ2-5	TRBV28	few	NA	TGTGCCAGCAGTTTGAGACAGGCCGAAGAGACCCAGTACTTC	CASSLRQAEETQYF